This T cell receptor beta chain emerged from a study of beta chain features in type 1 diabetes. Whole-study results and caveats: Significant though moderate, a shortening of TCRB CDR3s appeared in all four CD4+ subsets of Type 1 diabetes patients.

Of note for this clone: Its antigen remains unknown.

It was via CD45RO/CCR7/CD25/CD127/CD95/CD27 that CD4+ naive, central memory, regulatory and stem cell-like memory cells were sorted. V was trimmed by 0 bases and J by 6 bases, leaving 17 bases between them. The germline gives CDR1 LGHNA, CDR2 YNFKEQ. The CDR3 extends over 16 amino acids. Expressed TCRB transcripts were sequenced after all isolated RNA was converted to cDNA. The assay was immunoSEQ multiplex PCR, and TCRdb's table has in-frame clones only and misses some. The sample has some 660,000 clones; over 12% are singletons. The source of this sequence is a man aged 18 to 30 with type 1 diabetes. Specimen: naive CD4+ T cells from blood. The chain links TRBV4-2 to TRBJ1-2; D gene unclear. CDR3 nucleotide sequence: TGTGCCAGCAGCCAAGATCTGAGAGGGAGGGAGGATGGCTACACCTTC. It is translated as CASSQDLRGREDGYTF.